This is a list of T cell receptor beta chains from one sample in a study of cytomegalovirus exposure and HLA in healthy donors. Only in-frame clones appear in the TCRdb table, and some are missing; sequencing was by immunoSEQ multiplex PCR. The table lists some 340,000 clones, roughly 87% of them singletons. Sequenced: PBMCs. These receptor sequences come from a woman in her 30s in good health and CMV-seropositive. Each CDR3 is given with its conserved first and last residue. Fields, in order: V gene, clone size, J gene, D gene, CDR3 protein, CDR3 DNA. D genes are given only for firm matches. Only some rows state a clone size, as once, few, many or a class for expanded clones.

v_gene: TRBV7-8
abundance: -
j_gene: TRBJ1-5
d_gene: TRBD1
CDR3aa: CASSLVSGGFSNQPQHF
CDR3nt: TGTGCCAGCAGCTTAGTTTCAGGGGGTTTTAGCAATCAGCCCCAGCATTTT

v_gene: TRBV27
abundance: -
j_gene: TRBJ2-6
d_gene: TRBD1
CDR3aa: CASSFGTGEGFGANVLTF
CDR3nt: TGTGCCAGCAGTTTTGGGACAGGGGAAGGCTTTGGGGCCAACGTCCTGACTTTC

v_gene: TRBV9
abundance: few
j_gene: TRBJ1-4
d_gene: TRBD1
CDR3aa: CASSTSGTAGEKLFF
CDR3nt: TGTGCCAGCAGCACATCCGGGACAGCGGGCGAAAAACTGTTTTTT

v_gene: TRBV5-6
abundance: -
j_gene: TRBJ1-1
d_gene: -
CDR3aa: CASSLGRNTEAFF
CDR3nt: TGTGCCAGCAGCTTGGGGAGGAACACTGAAGCTTTCTTT

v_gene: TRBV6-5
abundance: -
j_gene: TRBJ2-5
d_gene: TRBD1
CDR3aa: CASGPNRGETQYF
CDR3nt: TGTGCCAGCGGGCCAAACAGGGGTGAGACCCAGTACTTC

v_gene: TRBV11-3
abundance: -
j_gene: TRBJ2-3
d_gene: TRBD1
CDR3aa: CASSPQGSSTDTQYF
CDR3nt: TGTGCCAGCAGCCCACAGGGGTCTAGCACAGATACGCAGTATTTT

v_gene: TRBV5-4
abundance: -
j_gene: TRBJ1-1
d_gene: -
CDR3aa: CASSLDLREGTEAFF
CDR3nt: TGTGCCAGCAGCTTGGACTTAAGGGAGGGGACTGAAGCTTTCTTT

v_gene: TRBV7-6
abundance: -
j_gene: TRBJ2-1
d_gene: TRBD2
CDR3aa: CASSLEPGLAGGKWFF
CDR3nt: TGTGCCAGCAGCTTAGAGCCGGGACTAGCGGGAGGGAAGTGGTTCTTC

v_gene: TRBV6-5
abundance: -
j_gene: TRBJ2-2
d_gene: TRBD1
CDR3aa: CASRTQGATGELFF
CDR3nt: TGTGCCAGCAGAACACAGGGGGCGACCGGGGAGCTGTTTTTT

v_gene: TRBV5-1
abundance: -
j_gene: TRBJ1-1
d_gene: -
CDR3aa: CASSLSYGQNTEAFF
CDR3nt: TGCGCCAGCAGCTTAAGTTATGGGCAGAACACTGAAGCTTTCTTT

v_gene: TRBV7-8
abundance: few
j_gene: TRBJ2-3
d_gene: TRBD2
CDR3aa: CASSPGPSGGSDTQYF
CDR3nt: TGTGCCAGCAGTCCCGGACCTAGCGGGGGTTCAGATACGCAGTATTTT

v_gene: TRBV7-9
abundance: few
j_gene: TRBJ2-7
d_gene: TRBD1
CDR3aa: CASSLRTGGEQYF
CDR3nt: TGTGCCAGCAGCTTACGGACAGGGGGCGAGCAGTACTTC

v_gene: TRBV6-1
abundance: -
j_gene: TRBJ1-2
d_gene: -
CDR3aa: CASSENPQGYGYTF
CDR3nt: TGTGCCAGCAGTGAAAACCCCCAAGGCTATGGCTACACCTTC

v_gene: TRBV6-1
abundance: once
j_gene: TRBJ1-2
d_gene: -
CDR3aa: CASSAGPGERFYGYTF
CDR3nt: TGTGCCAGCAGTGCTGGCCCGGGGGAGAGATTCTATGGCTACACCTTC

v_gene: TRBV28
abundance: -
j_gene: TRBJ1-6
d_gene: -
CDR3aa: CATGEGTIRSYNSPLHF
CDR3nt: TGTGCCACCGGGGAGGGGACCATTCGCTCCTATAATTCACCCCTCCACTTT

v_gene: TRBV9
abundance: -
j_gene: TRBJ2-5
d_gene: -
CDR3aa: CASSKSGRKYQETQYF
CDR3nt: TGTGCCAGCAGCAAGTCGGGACGGAAGTACCAAGAGACCCAGTACTTC

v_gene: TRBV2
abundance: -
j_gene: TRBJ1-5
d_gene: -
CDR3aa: CASSEYPGASNQPQHF
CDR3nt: TGTGCCAGCAGTGAATATCCAGGGGCCAGCAATCAGCCCCAGCATTTT

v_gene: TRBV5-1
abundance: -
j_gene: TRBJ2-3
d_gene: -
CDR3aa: CASSFNQDTQYF
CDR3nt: TGCGCCAGCAGCTTTAATCAAGATACGCAGTATTTT

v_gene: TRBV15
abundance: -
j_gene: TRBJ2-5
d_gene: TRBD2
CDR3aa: CATSRDRSGAGVETQYF
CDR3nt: TGTGCCACCAGCAGAGATCGCAGCGGAGCGGGAGTAGAGACCCAGTACTTC

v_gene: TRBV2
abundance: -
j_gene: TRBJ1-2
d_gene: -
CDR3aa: CASSVGLFTGYTF
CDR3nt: TGTGCCAGCAGTGTCGGCCTCTTCACTGGCTACACCTTC

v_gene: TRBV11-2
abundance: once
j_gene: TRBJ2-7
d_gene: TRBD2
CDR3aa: CASSKPGLPYEQYF
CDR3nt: TGTGCCAGCAGCAAGCCGGGACTACCCTACGAGCAGTACTTC

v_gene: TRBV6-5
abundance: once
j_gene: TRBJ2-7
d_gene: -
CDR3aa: CASRDAYEQYF
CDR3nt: TGTGCCAGCAGGGACGCCTACGAGCAGTACTTC

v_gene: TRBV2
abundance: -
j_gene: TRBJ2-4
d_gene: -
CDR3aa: CASSIRGNIQYF
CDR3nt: TGTGCCAGCAGTATAAGAGGAAACATTCAGTACTTC

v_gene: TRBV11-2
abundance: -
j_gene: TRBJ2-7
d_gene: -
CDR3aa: CASSLVGASGRAYEQYF
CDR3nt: TGTGCCAGCAGCTTAGTGGGGGCGTCAGGGAGGGCCTACGAGCAGTACTTC

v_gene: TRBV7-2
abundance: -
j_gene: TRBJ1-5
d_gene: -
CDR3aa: CASSLWVDQPQHF
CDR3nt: TGTGCCAGCAGCTTATGGGTAGATCAGCCCCAGCATTTT

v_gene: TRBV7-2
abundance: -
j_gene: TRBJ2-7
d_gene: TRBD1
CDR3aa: CASSFDRGSPEQYF
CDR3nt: TGTGCCAGCAGCTTCGACAGGGGTTCCCCCGAGCAGTACTTC

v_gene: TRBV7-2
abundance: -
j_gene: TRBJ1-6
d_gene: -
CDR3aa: CASSLALAVNSPLHF
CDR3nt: TGTGCCAGCAGCTTAGCGCTTGCGGTTAATTCACCCCTCCACTTT

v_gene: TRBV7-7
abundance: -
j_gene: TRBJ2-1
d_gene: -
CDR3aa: CASSLAVSSYNEQFF
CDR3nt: TGTGCCAGCAGCTTAGCGGTTAGCTCCTACAATGAGCAGTTCTTC